The following is a TCR beta chain sequence with its context. No antigen is known for it. A clone one base away is much larger, so this may be a read error. Every patient was untreated before thyroid surgery. The data originate from a study of metastatic and nonmetastatic thyroid tumors. Findings and caveats of the study: Reported TCR beta diversity, measured in blood and tumor, was significantly higher for malignant thyroid tumors than for benign nodules.

TCRdb called clones again from the PCR reads with MiXCR. The sample consists of 20,000 or so clones, 20% to 25% of them appearing once. The TCR comes from a male donor with papillary thyroid cancer or a benign thyroid nodule (not recorded which). Some clones in this sample may be carry-over from other donors' samples. Input material: tumor tissue.

The CDR3 loop reads CASILDGNTEAFF. The CDR3 DNA is TGTGCCAGCATCTTAGACGGGAACACTGAAGCTTTCTTT. This chain connects TRBV11-3 to TRBJ1-1; unclear D gene. Germline V lookup: CDR1 SGHNT, CDR2 YENEEA. CDR3 length equals 13 residues.